This T cell receptor beta chain was found in a study of blood T cell repertoires in COVID-19 (dated by TCRdb to the early 2020s). Study-wide context: The collaborator samples originated in the United States, Italy and Spain and spanned the acute and convalescent phases of COVID-19. Nearly every sample came with metadata listing a de-identified subject ID, COVID-19 status, age in years and sex. Samples were obtained from the ongoing ImmuneRACE study (first 160 participants) and from about 1,300 subjects provided by 6 global collaborators. The repertoires were made available in a free public database intended to serve as a resource for research on the immune response to SARS-CoV-2. Where available, HLA class I and class II types were obtained from metadata supplied by the sample provider rather than from assay-based typing. The prospective study material was composed of cDNA or gDNA derived from T cells, B-cell-depleted T cells, or PBMCs. Subjects who had been exposed to COVID-19, were actively infected with it, or had recovered from it provided the deeply sampled blood TCRbeta repertoires that made up the dataset.

In Seattle, one collaborating source enrolled patients while the infection was active and tracked those patients longitudinally over the course of disease. Collaborating institutions collected whole blood in K2EDTA tubes following their own protocols. For TCRbeta analysis, collaborators shipped samples in one of three forms: frozen whole blood, isolated PBMCs, or DNA extracted from either of those sample types. TCRbeta CDR3 regions were amplified from genomic DNA by means of the immunoSEQ Assay, a bias-controlled multiplex PCR. As for the original processing: The number of nucleated cells in each sample was estimated by amplification of reference gene primers within the assay. To quantify the absolute abundance of each unique TCRbeta CDR3 rearrangement, sequence reads were collapsed and filtered. For each sample, productive Simpson clonality was calculated as the square root of Simpson's diversity index across productive rearrangements. In its TCRdb copy, this immuneACCESS table keeps in-frame sequences only and misses some clones. Where compared with another copy, unresolved V genes explain less than half of these, and the others have no known cause. The D gene and trimming were derived from the DNA, and the V and J assignments and clone size from that table. The sample table lists some 220,000 clones, approximately 85% of them with a count of one. The ten largest clones represent roughly 5.1% of the sample.

Concerning this clone itself: The antigen this receptor binds is unknown. No much larger clonotype is one base removed from it; base qualities were not supplied.

The CDR3 covers 14 residues, taking in both the cysteine and the phenylalanine. CDR3 DNA is the only sequence kept; it has 42 bases, read in frame from the first base. The germline V gene provides CDR1 SQVTM and CDR2 ANQGSEA. V was cut back by 7 bases and J by 0 bases, leaving a gap of 14 bases between them. The paper's findings and limits, for the study overall: The quantity of clinical and demographic metadata differed by source and by participant and was supplied without curation.

The sample taken for sequencing was peripheral blood. This sequence originates from a woman in her 70s with COVID-19, enrolled during active disease. The chain joins TRBV29-1 to TRBJ2-3; the D segment cannot be called with confidence. The nucleotides are TGCAGCGAGACGAGGCAGCCAAGCACAGATACGCAGTATTTT. Translated, this is CSETRQPSTDTQYF.